The 27 T cell receptor beta chains below were found in one sample sequenced in a study of a mutant IDH1 vaccine in newly diagnosed glioma. Generated by immunoSEQ multiplex PCR, the TCRdb table keeps only in-frame clones and is missing some. The data show about 34,000 clones, 80% seen once. Described time point: baseline, week 1 (first vaccination visit). Stated treatment: pre-vaccination baseline after standard-of-care therapy. The sample was peripheral blood mononuclear cells (PBMCs), taken from a glioma patient treated with radiotherapy, temozolomide or both. These receptors came from a man aged 50 to 60 with glioma. Some clones in this sample may be carry-over from other donors' samples.

This chain uses TRBV5-4 with TRBJ2-5; 11 bases fit TRBD1. The CDR3 has 15 amino acids. With V trimmed by 3 bases and J by 5 bases, 6 bases remained unmatched. Germline loops: CDR1 SGHNT, CDR2 YYREEE (reference sequence). Written as DNA, the CDR3 is TGTGCCAGCAGCTCGGGTCGGGACAGGGGGGAGACCCAGTACTTC. The encoded protein is CASSSGRDRGETQYF.

This clone appeared a few times. The rearrangement uses TRBV2 and TRBJ2-7; D is ambiguous. This CDR3 is 12 amino acids long. From germline, CDR1 is SNHLY and CDR2 FYNNEI. Trimming shortened V by 7 bases and J by 1 base, and 8 bases separated the two germline ends. This CDR3 is CASKGQSYEQYF. CDR3 nucleotide sequence: TGTGCCAGCAAGGGTCAATCCTACGAGCAGTACTTC.

This rearrangement joins TRBV2 to TRBJ2-1; tentatively, D is TRBD2 (5 bases). The CDR3 loop spans 15 amino acids. The germline V gene encodes CDR1 SNHLY and CDR2 FYNNEI. Trimming removed 4 bases at V and 2 bases at J, with 12 bases between. CDR3 amino acids: CASSVSGDPYNEQFF. The CDR3, as DNA: TGTGCCAGCAGTGTTTCCGGGGATCCCTACAATGAGCAGTTCTTC.

The CDR3 DNA follows: TGTGCCAGCAGCACAAGCGGGGCTAGCGGTTTCAAGGGGTCCCAGTACTTC. Encoded protein: CASSTSGASGFKGSQYF. The chain combines TRBV5-6 with TRBJ2-5; 7 bases line up with TRBD2. The germline V gene encodes CDR1 SGHDT and CDR2 YYEEEE. V was pared by 4 bases and J by 9 bases, with 21 bases of the junction left unmatched. CDR3 length equals 17 residues. The full variable domain, in which reference TRBV5-6 and TRBJ2-5 provide the parts outside the CDR3, is DAGVTQSPTHLIKTRGQQVTLRCSPKSGHDTVSWYQQALGQGPQFIFQYYEEEERQRGNFPDRFSGHQFPNYSSELNVNALLLGDSALYLCASSTSGASGFKGSQYFGPGTRLLVL.

The chain carries TRBV4-2 and TRBJ2-3, with TRBD2 identical over 7 bases. Trimming cost V 0 bases and J 6 bases; bases outside gene matches: 0. From germline, CDR1 is LGHNA and CDR2 YNFKEQ. This CDR3 is built from 13 residues. The CDR3 protein is CASSQEGGDTQYF. Here the CDR3 DNA reads TGTGCCAGCAGCCAAGAGGGGGGGGATACGCAGTATTTT.

The V call is TRBV10-3, the J call TRBJ2-2; D tentatively reads TRBD1 or TRBD2 (6 bases each). CDR1 is ENHRY and CDR2 is SYGVKD in the germline V gene. This CDR3 has 14 amino acids. V was trimmed by 7 bases and J by 2 bases, leaving 11 bases between them. The DNA for the CDR3 is TGTGCCATCACCGGAGGGGGAAACACCGGGGAGCTGTTTTTT. Its protein product is CAITGGGNTGELFF.

The V gene is TRBV6-5, the J gene TRBJ2-7; 7 nucleotides agree with TRBD2. The junction had 7 bases not matched to a gene; V was cut back by 5 bases and J by 3 bases. Germline V gene lookup returns CDR1 MNHEY and CDR2 SVGAGI. This CDR3 contains 14 residues. This chain's CDR3 is CASSLGGGDYEQYF. The CDR3 coding sequence is TGTGCCAGCAGTCTCGGCGGGGGTGACTACGAGCAGTACTTC.

V gene TRBV7-2 combines with J gene TRBJ1-4; D is undetermined. Trimming removed 4 bases from V and 0 bases from J, with 12 bases in between. The CDR3 consists of 16 residues. Germline lookup yields CDR1 SGHTA and CDR2 FQGNSA. CDR3 region: CASSSGRVPTNEKLFF. Here the CDR3 DNA reads TGTGCCAGCAGCTCAGGTCGGGTCCCAACTAATGAAAAACTGTTTTTT.

The rearrangement links TRBV28 to TRBJ1-5; unclear D gene. Trimming took off 7 bases at V and 2 bases at J, with 12 bases between the two ends. CDR3 length: 14 amino acids. CDR1 and CDR2 (germline): MDHEN, SYDVKM. CDR3 sequence: CASTRGRGNQPQHF. The CDR3 DNA reads as TGTGCCAGCACCCGCGGGAGGGGCAATCAGCCCCAGCATTTT. The complete variable domain, with remaining parts taken from reference TRBV28 and TRBJ1-5, reads DVKVTQSSRYLVKRTGEKVFLECVQDMDHENMFWYRQDPGLGLRLIYFSYDVKMKEKGDIPEGYSVSREKKERFSLILESASTNQTSMYLCASTRGRGNQPQHFGDGTRLSIL.

V is TRBV28 and J is TRBJ2-1; TRBD1 is a possible D gene (5 bases). Trimming took off 5 bases at V and 3 bases at J, with 14 bases between the two ends. The CDR3 totals 15 residues. CDR1 MDHEN and CDR2 SYDVKM come from the germline V gene. The CDR3 sequence is CASSPNGAHYNEQFF. The CDR3 region has the DNA TGTGCCAGCAGTCCCAATGGGGCCCACTACAATGAGCAGTTCTTC.

The V call is TRBV11-3, the J call TRBJ1-1; 9 bases fit TRBD1. This CDR3 region has 13 residues. Germline CDR1 and CDR2: SGHNT and YENEEA. V shed 5 bases, J shed 10 bases, and the junction held 8 bases outside the gene matches. CDR3 loop: CASSAAGTGIAFF. CDR3 DNA sequence: TGTGCCAGCAGCGCGGCCGGGACAGGGATAGCTTTCTTT.

There are a few counts of this clone. This chain joins TRBV9 and TRBJ2-7, with no clear D. The CDR3 is 14 amino acids. The V and J ends lost 3 bases and 0 bases respectively, with 10 bases between them. The germline V gene encodes CDR1 SGDLS and CDR2 YYNGEE. CDR3 residues: CASSADPVSYEQYF. CDR3 DNA: TGTGCCAGCAGCGCCGACCCAGTCTCCTACGAGCAGTACTTC.

The table lists this clone with a count of one. This rearrangement joins TRBV7-2 to TRBJ2-1; D ambiguous. V shed 5 bases and J shed 6 bases, with 14 bases lying between them. Germline loops: CDR1 SGHTA, CDR2 FQGNSA. This CDR3 region has 14 residues. The CDR3 region has the DNA TGTGCCAGCAGCACCCGGGTGGCCCGCAATGAGCAGTTCTTC. Its translation: CASSTRVARNEQFF.

CDR3 sequence reads: CAWNQGTSSYEQYF. The DNA for the CDR3 is TGTGCCTGGAATCAAGGGACCTCATCCTACGAGCAGTACTTC. The rearrangement uses TRBV30 and TRBJ2-7, with D perhaps being TRBD1 or TRBD2 (5 bases each). V was shortened by 4 bases and J by 1 base, with 14 bases between the two germline ends. This CDR3 comprises 14 residues. CDR1 and CDR2 from the germline V gene are GTSNPN and SVGIG (reference sequence).

This clone was detected a few times. The sample contains more than one DNA sequence encoding this CDR3. The chain joins TRBV20-1 to TRBJ1-4; D is unresolved. Trimming took off 2 bases at V and 8 bases at J, with 3 bases between the two ends. The CDR3 loop spans 10 amino acids. Germline assignment: CDR1 DFQATT and CDR2 SNEGSKA (reference sequence). The DNA for the CDR3 is TGCAGTGCTAGAAGCGAAAAACTGTTTTTT. Translated, it gives CSARSEKLFF.

In DNA, the CDR3 is TGTGCCAGCAGTGACAGGCAGGGGTTAGGGTCACCCCTCCACTTT. This sequence encodes CASSDRQGLGSPLHF. The V and J genes are TRBV2 and TRBJ1-6; D perhaps matches TRBD1 (6 bases). Trimming shortened V by 3 bases and J by 10 bases, and 16 bases separated the two germline ends. This CDR3 region has 15 residues. The germline V gene encodes CDR1 SNHLY and CDR2 FYNNEI. The variable domain in full, with the rest retrieved from reference TRBV2 and TRBJ1-6, is EPEVTQTPSHQVTQMGQEVILRCVPISNHLYFYWYRQILGQKVEFLVSFYNNEISEKSEIFDDQFSVERPDGSNFTLKIRSTKLEDSAMYFCASSDRQGLGSPLHFGNGTRLTVT.

This chain joins TRBV10-3 and TRBJ2-3; 7 positions agree with TRBD2. The ends lost 4 bases at V and 2 bases at J; junction bases unmatched: 6. CDR3 length equals 15 residues. Per the germline V gene, CDR1 is ENHRY and CDR2 is SYGVKD. The CDR3 DNA reads TGTGCCATCAGTGTCACGGGGGGATTCACAGATACGCAGTATTTT. The encoded protein is CAISVTGGFTDTQYF.

The chain recombines TRBV18 with TRBJ1-5; 9 nucleotides line up with TRBD1. V lost 5 bases and J lost 8; bases outside the gene matches: 7. The CDR3 totals 14 residues. CDR1 and CDR2 (germline): KGHSH, LQKENI. In DNA form, the CDR3 reads TGTGCCAGCTCAAACAGGGGGCAGAGTGAGCCCCAGCATTTT. This encodes CASSNRGQSEPQHF.

This chain connects TRBV9 to TRBJ2-2; no firm D call. Deletions cut 0 bases from V and 6 bases from J, with 3 bases between. There are 12 residues in the CDR3. Germline lookup yields CDR1 SGDLS and CDR2 YYNGEE. The CDR3 loop is CASSVVSGELFF. The DNA of the CDR3 is TGTGCCAGCAGCGTAGTATCCGGGGAGCTGTTTTTT.

This chain uses TRBV28 with TRBJ2-5, with D unclear. CDR3 length equals 15 residues. Per the germline V gene, CDR1 is MDHEN and CDR2 is SYDVKM. Trimming left V 3 bases short and J 0 bases short, with 11 bases between. The CDR3 DNA reads as TGTGCCAGCAGTTTGGGCCAGATGTACCAAGAGACCCAGTACTTC. Translated: CASSLGQMYQETQYF.

This clone has more than one count but fewer than ten. The genes are TRBV19 and TRBJ2-5; 9 positions match TRBD2. The length of the CDR3 is 14 residues. Per the germline V gene, CDR1 is LNHDA and CDR2 is SQIVND (reference sequence). J was trimmed by 4 bases and V by 4 bases; bases with no gene match: 4. The CDR3 reads CASSRAGGRETQYF. Here the CDR3 DNA reads TGTGCCAGTAGTAGGGCGGGGGGGCGAGAGACCCAGTACTTC.

The V and J genes are TRBV7-2 and TRBJ2-2; TRBD2 is a possible D gene (6 bases). The CDR3 contains 14 residues. Germline V gene sequence: CDR1 SGHTA, CDR2 FQGNSA. V was cut by 2 bases and J by 8 bases, with 12 bases left in between. The CDR3 protein is CASSLRGAGGELFF. CDR3 DNA: TGTGCCAGCAGCTTACGCGGTGCGGGAGGGGAGCTGTTTTTT.

The chain has TRBV6-6 and TRBJ1-5; TRBD1 agrees at 10 bases. Losses at the gene ends were 5 bases for V and 7 bases for J; bases not matched to a gene: 5. Looked up from germline, CDR1 is MNHNY and CDR2 is SVGAGI (reference sequence). There are 14 residues in the CDR3. The CDR3 DNA is TGTGCCAGCAGTCGACAGGGGGCAGGACAGCCCCAGCATTTT. Translation: CASSRQGAGQPQHF.

CDR3 nucleotides: TGTGCCAGCAGATTAATTTGGGACACTGAAGCTTTCTTT. Protein product: CASRLIWDTEAFF. The V and J genes are TRBV7-2 and TRBJ1-1; D is uncertain. Trimming cost V 6 bases and J 3 bases, with 11 bases left between them. CDR1 and CDR2 (germline): SGHTA, FQGNSA. The CDR3 is 13 amino acids.

The chain employs TRBV5-6 and TRBJ2-5; 11 bases agree with TRBD2. Germline assignment: CDR1 SGHDT and CDR2 YYEEEE. V lost 4 bases and J lost 4; bases outside the gene matches: 12. CDR3 size: 17 residues. The CDR3 bases are TGTGCCAGCAGCCCTAGCGGGAGGTCCCCCTCAGGAGAGACCCAGTACTTC. It translates to CASSPSGRSPSGETQYF.

V and J are TRBV5-4 and TRBJ2-3; 11 nucleotides align to TRBD2. The CDR3 totals 16 residues. Germline CDR1 SGHNT, CDR2 YYREEE (reference sequence). V lost 6 bases and J lost 0; bases outside the gene matches: 6. CDR3 DNA sequence: TGTGCCAGCACCGCGGGACTAGCGGTTAGCACAGATACGCAGTATTTT. This encodes CASTAGLAVSTDTQYF.

The genes are TRBV19 and TRBJ1-5, with D perhaps matching TRBD1 (5 bases). From germline, CDR1 is LNHDA and CDR2 SQIVND (reference sequence). V gave up 4 bases and J gave up 4 bases, with 14 bases separating them. CDR3 size: 15 residues. CDR3 DNA sequence: TGTGCCAGTAGTACAACAGGTCGGCAGAATCAGCCCCAGCATTTT. Protein sequence: CASSTTGRQNQPQHF.